This T cell receptor (beta chain) was captured in a study of shared clonotypes between healthy human individuals. CDR1 and CDR2 from the germline V gene are KGHSH and LQKENI. V was clipped by 3 bases and J by 1 base, with 9 bases between them. This CDR3 spans 14 amino acids. Study-level points and caveats: Large sequencing depth failed to make sorted-subset sequencing complete, rarefaction showed.

Concerning this clone: As yet, its antigen is unknown. Within the sample, other DNA sequences also encode this same CDR3.

Produced via immunoSEQ multiplex PCR; TCRdb's table is partial and in-frame only. The sample records some 2,500,000 clones, 80% to 95% being singletons. Those who donated were healthy HIV-negative adults, with no recent acute infections or vaccinations reported. Adults of Caucasian background living in Nashville, Tennessee made up all donors. The chain combines TRBV18 with TRBJ1-1; no reliable D call. The clonotype was recovered from a man between 18 and 35 years old in good health. Some clones in this sample may be carry-over from other donors' samples. The specimen sequenced was naive CD4+ T cells from PBMCs. Subset described: CD45RA+ positively selected. CDR3 loop: CASSPVGGNTEAFF. DNA of the CDR3: TGTGCCAGCTCACCGGTGGGCGGGAACACTGAAGCTTTCTTT.